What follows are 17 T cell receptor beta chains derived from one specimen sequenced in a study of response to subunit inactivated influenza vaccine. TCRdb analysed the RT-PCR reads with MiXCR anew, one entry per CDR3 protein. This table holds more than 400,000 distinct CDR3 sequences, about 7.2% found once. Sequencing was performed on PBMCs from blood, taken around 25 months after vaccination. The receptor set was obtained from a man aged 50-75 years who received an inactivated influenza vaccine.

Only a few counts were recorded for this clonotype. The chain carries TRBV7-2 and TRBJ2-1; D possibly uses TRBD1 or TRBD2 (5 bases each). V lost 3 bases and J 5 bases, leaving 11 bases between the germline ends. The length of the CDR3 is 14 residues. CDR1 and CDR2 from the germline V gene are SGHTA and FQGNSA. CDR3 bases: TGTGCCAGCAGCTTCTGGGACGGTAACAATGAGCAGTTCTTC. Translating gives CASSFWDGNNEQFF.

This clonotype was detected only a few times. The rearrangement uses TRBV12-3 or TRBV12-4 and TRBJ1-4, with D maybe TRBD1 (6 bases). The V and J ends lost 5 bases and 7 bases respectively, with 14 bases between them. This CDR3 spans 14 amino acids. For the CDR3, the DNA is TGTGCCAGCAGTCCACAGGGCTATAGTGAAAAACTGTTTTTT. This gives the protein CASSPQGYSEKLFF.

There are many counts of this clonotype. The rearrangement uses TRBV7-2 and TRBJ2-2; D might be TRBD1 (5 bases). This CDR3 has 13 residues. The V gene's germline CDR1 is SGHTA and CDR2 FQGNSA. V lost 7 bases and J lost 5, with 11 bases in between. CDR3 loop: CASTNDRTGELFF. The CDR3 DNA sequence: TGTGCCAGCACTAATGACAGAACCGGGGAGCTGTTTTTT.

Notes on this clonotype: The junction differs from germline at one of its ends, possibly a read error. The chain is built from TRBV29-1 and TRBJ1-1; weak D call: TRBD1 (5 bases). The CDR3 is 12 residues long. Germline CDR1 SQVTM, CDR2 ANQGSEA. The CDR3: CSGTRERTEAYF. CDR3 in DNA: TGCAGCGGAACCAGGGAGCGCACTGAAGCTTACTTT.

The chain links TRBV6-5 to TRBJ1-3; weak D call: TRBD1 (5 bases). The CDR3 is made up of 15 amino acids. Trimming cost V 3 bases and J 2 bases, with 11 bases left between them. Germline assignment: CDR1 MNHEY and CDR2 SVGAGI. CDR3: CASSYSRGPGNTIYF. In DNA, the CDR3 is TGTGCCAGCAGTTATTCTCGGGGCCCTGGAAACACCATATATTTT.

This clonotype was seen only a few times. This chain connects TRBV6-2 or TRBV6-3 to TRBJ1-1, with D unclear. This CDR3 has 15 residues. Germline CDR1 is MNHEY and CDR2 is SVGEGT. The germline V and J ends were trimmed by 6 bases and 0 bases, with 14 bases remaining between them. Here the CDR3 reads CASRHWSGMNTEAFF. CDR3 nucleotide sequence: TGTGCCAGCAGGCACTGGTCAGGTATGAACACTGAAGCTTTCTTT.

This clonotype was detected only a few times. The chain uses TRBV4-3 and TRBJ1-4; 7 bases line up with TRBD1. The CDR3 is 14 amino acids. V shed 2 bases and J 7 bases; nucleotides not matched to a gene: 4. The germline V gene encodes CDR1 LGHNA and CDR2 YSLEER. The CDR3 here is CASSQLTGLEKLFF. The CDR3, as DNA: TGCGCCAGCAGCCAATTGACAGGGCTTGAAAAACTGTTTTTT.

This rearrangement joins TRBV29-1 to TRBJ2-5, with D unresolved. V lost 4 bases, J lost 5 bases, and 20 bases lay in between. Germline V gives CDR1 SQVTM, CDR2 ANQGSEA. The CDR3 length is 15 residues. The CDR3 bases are TGCAGCGTTGCCCCCTCTCCCGGCCGACGGGAGACCCAGTACTTC. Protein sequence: CSVAPSPGRRETQYF.

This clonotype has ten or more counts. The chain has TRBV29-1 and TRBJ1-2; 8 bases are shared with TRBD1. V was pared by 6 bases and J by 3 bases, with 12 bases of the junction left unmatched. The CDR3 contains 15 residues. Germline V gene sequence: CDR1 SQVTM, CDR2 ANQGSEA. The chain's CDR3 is CSVLTGEAFYYGYTF. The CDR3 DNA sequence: TGCAGCGTGTTGACAGGGGAAGCTTTCTACTATGGCTACACCTTC.

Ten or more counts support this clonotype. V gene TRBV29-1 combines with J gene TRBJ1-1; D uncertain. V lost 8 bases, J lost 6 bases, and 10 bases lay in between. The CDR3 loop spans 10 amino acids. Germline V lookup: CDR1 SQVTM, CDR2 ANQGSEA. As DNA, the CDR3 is TGCAGCATCGGGGTTTCTGAAGCTTTCTTT. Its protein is CSIGVSEAFF.

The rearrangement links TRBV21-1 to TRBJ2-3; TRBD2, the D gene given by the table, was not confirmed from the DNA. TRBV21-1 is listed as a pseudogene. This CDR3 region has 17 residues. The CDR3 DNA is TGTGCCAGCAGCAAAGACCCGCGGGAGATGTGCACAGATACGCAGTATTTT. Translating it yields CASSKDPREMCTDTQYF.

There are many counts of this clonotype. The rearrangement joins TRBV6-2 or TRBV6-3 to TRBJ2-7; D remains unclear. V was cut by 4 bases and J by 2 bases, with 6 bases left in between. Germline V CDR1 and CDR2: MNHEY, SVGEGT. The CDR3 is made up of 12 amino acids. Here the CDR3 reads CASSSYTYEQYF. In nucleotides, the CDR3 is TGTGCCAGCAGTTCGTACACCTACGAGCAGTACTTC.

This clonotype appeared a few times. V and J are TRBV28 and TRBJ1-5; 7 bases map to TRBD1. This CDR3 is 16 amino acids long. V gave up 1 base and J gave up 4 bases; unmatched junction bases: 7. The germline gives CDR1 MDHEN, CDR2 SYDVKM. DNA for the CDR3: TGTGCCAGCAGTTTATTGCGGACAGGCTTAAATCAGCCCCAGCATTTT. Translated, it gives CASSLLRTGLNQPQHF. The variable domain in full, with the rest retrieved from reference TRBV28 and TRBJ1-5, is DVKVTQSSRYLVKRTGEKVFLECVQDMDHENMFWYRQDPGLGLRLIYFSYDVKMKEKGDIPEGYSVSREKKERFSLILESASTNQTSMYLCASSLLRTGLNQPQHFGDGTRLSIL.

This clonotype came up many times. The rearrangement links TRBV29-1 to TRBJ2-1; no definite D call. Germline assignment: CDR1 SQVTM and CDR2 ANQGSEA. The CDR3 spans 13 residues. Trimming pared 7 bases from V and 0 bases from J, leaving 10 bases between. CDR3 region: CSGLTSSYNEQFF. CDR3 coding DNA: TGCAGCGGTCTAACCAGCTCCTACAATGAGCAGTTCTTC.

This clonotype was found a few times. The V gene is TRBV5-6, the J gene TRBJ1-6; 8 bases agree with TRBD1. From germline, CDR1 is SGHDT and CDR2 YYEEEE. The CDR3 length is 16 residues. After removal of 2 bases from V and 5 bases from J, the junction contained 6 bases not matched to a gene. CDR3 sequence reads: CASSLPGQGDNSPLHF. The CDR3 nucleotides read TGTGCCAGCAGCTTACCCGGACAGGGAGATAATTCACCCCTCCACTTT.

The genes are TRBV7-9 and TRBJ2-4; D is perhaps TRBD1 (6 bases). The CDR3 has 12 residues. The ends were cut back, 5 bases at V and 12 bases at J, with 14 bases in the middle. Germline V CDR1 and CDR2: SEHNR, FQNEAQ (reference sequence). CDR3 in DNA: TGTGCCAGCAGCAAGGACAGATTAACTCAGTACTTC. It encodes CASSKDRLTQYF.

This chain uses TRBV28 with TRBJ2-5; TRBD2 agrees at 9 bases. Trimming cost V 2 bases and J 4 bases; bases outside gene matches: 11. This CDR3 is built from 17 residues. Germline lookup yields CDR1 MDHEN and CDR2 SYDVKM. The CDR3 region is CASSLPSLAGPPETQYF. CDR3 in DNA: TGTGCCAGCAGTTTACCGTCCCTAGCGGGGCCCCCAGAGACCCAGTACTTC.